This TCR beta chain was retrieved from a study of blood T cell repertoires in COVID-19. About the research overall: Sites in the United States, Italy and Spain provided acute and convalescent COVID-19 samples. The analysed material was cDNA or gDNA that came from T cells, B-cell-depleted T cells, or PBMCs.

This clone was counted a few times. Measured with immunoSEQ multiplex PCR; TCRdb has only the in-frame clones, and not every one. The sample has 200,000 or so clones, 75% to 85% seen once; the top ten hold around 13%. V was clipped by 3 bases and J by 1 base, with 7 bases between them. The CDR3 contains 14 residues. Germline V lookup: CDR1 MNHEY, CDR2 SMNVEV (reference sequence). The sequence was obtained from a human donor in a cohort sampled during active COVID-19. The chain employs TRBV27 and TRBJ1-5; D not resolved. The sequenced sample consisted of peripheral blood. The CDR3 sequence is CASSLSKSNQPQHF. The DNA of the CDR3 is TGTGCCAGCAGTTTGAGTAAAAGCAATCAGCCCCAGCATTTT.